This T cell receptor beta chain was recovered during a study of cytomegalovirus exposure and HLA in healthy donors. General study findings and limits: Cytomegalovirus-associated status was assigned to around 160 TCR beta chains. Later analysis revealed greater clonal expansion in HLA-associated TCR beta chains than in equally common others.

Regarding donors, all were healthy bone marrow donors. Germline lookup yields CDR1 SEHNR and CDR2 FQNEAQ (reference sequence). The CDR3 sequence is 13 residues long. J gave up 8 bases and V 3 bases, and 4 bases lay outside the gene matches. With 60 Vbeta and 13 Jbeta primers, the PCR was carried out. Sequenced by immunoSEQ multiplex PCR; TCRdb stores in-frame clones only, minus some. The table includes some 66,000 clones, over 70% detected once. With regard to this clone: What it binds is unknown.

Sequencing was done on a sample of PBMCs. This sequence was found in a man aged 60 to 69 in good health and CMV-seropositive. This chain links TRBV7-9 with TRBJ1-2, with 9 positions matching TRBD1. DNA for the CDR3: TGTGCCAGCAGCTTGGGACAGGGAGAAGGCTACACCTTC. This gives the protein CASSLGQGEGYTF.